These T cell receptor beta chains were read from a single sample in a study of blood T cell repertoires in COVID-19. Repertoires were generated with immunoSEQ multiplex PCR, while TCRdb's copy carries only in-frame clones and drops some. Among under 250,000 clones listed, 82% were seen once. The specimen was PBMCs or T cells enriched from blood (not recorded which). The receptors here all came from a woman aged 55-75 years who had recovered from COVID-19. The CDR3 runs from the conserved cysteine through the conserved F or W. Fields, in order: J gene, V gene, D gene, clone size, CDR3 DNA, CDR3 protein. D genes are given only for firm matches. Clone sizes are given selectively: once, few, many, or a class where the clone is expanded.

>TRBJ2-7|TRBV29-1|-|few
TGCAGCGTGGGGGGTAGCTCCTACGAGCAGTACTTC
CSVGGSSYEQYF
>TRBJ1-5|TRBV5-4|-|-
TGTGCCAGCACTGCCGACGGGGGGCCCCAGCATTTT
CASTADGGPQHF
>TRBJ2-5|TRBV7-9|-|-
TGTGCCAGCAGCTTTGGCGGTCAAGAGACCCAGTACTTC
CASSFGGQETQYF
>TRBJ1-5|TRBV19|-|-
TGTGCCAGTAGTTTTCCGGGCAATCAGCCCCAGCATTTT
CASSFPGNQPQHF
>TRBJ1-3|TRBV29-1|-|once
TGCAGCGTTGTTGTGACTGCCAACAAGATGTATTTT
CSVVVTANKMYF
>TRBJ1-3|TRBV9|-|-
TGTGCCAGCAGCGTAGGGCAGGACTCTGGAAACACCATATATTTT
CASSVGQDSGNTIYF
>TRBJ2-7|TRBV5-8|-|-
TGTGCCAGCAGACGGGACTCAGCCCTATCCTACGAGCAGTACTTC
CASRRDSALSYEQYF
>TRBJ1-1|TRBV2|TRBD1|-
TGTGCCAGCATAGGGGACAGTATGAACACTGAAGCTTTCTTT
CASIGDSMNTEAFF
>TRBJ1-2|TRBV7-6|-|-
TGTGCCAGCAGCTTACGCAGTGGGAGGCAGACTACTATGGGCTACACCTTC
CASSLRSGRQTTMGYTF
>TRBJ1-4|TRBV5-4|-|-
TGTGCCAGCAGCCTACCAGGAGGAAAACTGTTTTTT
CASSLPGGKLFF
>TRBJ2-1|TRBV6-5|-|-
TGTGCCACCAGGGTGCGCAATGAGCAGTTCTTC
CATRVRNEQFF
>TRBJ2-1|TRBV11-2|TRBD2|-
TGTGCCAGCAGCTTTTTACTAGCGGGAGGGCGGGGCAATGAGCAGTTCTTC
CASSFLLAGGRGNEQFF
>TRBJ1-4|TRBV19|TRBD1|-
TGTGCCAGTAGTATATTCCCTTTGGACAGGGCCGAAAAACTGTTTTTT
CASSIFPLDRAEKLFF
>TRBJ2-1|TRBV18|-|few
TGTGCCAGCTCACCACCAGGGCTAGTGGGAGATGAGCAGTTCTTC
CASSPPGLVGDEQFF
>TRBJ1-5|TRBV18|TRBD1|-
TGTGCCAGCTCAACCGGACAGGGCAGCAATCAGCCCCAGCATTTT
CASSTGQGSNQPQHF
>TRBJ1-2|TRBV4-2|TRBD1|few
TGTGCCAGCAGCCAAGATGAAAGGGGGCACTATGGCTACACCTTC
CASSQDERGHYGYTF
>TRBJ2-3|TRBV2|TRBD2|-
TGTGCCAGCAGCGTAGGACTAGCGAGGGAGGCAGATACGCAGTATTTT
CASSVGLAREADTQYF
>TRBJ2-3|TRBV11-3|-|once
TGTGCCAGCAGCTTAGATACCCGGGATACGCAGTATTTT
CASSLDTRDTQYF
>TRBJ2-7|TRBV4-3|-|-
TGCGCCAGCAGCCAAGATGGTGTGGGGGGGGGCCCCCACGAGCAGTACTTC
CASSQDGVGGGPHEQYF
>TRBJ1-1|TRBV2|TRBD1|-
TGTGCCAGCAGTCCCGGGACAGGGGGACGTGGGGCTTTCTTT
CASSPGTGGRGAFF
>TRBJ2-1|TRBV12-5|-|-
TGTGCTAGTGGTTCTCCGTGGGGCGATGAGCAGTTCTTC
CASGSPWGDEQFF
>TRBJ2-3|TRBV6-2/TRBV6-3|TRBD1|once
TGTGCCAGCAGTTACAAAAATCAGGGGGCGCAGGATACGCAGTATTTT
CASSYKNQGAQDTQYF
>TRBJ1-1|TRBV19|-|-
TGTGCCAGTAGTATAACTCGGGTCGGAGCTGAAGCTTTCTTT
CASSITRVGAEAFF
>TRBJ2-7|TRBV6-5|TRBD1|few
TGTGCCAGCAGGGCAGGGGGCTCCTACGAGCAGTACTTC
CASRAGGSYEQYF
>TRBJ2-2|TRBV6-5|-|-
TGTGCCAGCAGAATCCAGGGAGGATCGTCCGGGGAGCTGTTTTTT
CASRIQGGSSGELFF
>TRBJ2-1|TRBV5-4|TRBD2|few
TGTGCCAGCAGCTTGGGGCTAGCGGGGAATGAGCAGTTCTTC
CASSLGLAGNEQFF
>TRBJ1-4|TRBV25-1|-|-
TGTGCCAGCAGCAAGGGAGGGTTGTTTGGAGAAAAACTGTTTTTT
CASSKGGLFGEKLFF
>TRBJ1-1|TRBV5-1|-|-
TGCGCCAGCAGCTTGGCCCAGTTTGGCACTGAAGCTTTCTTT
CASSLAQFGTEAFF
>TRBJ2-7|TRBV7-9|TRBD2|-
TGTGCCAGCAGCTTCACCGGGAGGTTCGACGAGCAGTACTTC
CASSFTGRFDEQYF
>TRBJ2-7|TRBV7-2|TRBD1|-
TGTGCCAGCAGCTCGGCAACCGGGACAGTCTACGAGCAGTACTTC
CASSSATGTVYEQYF
>TRBJ1-2|TRBV6-6|TRBD1|-
TGTGCCAGCAGTTACTCGACAGGGGGCGACTATGGCTACACCTTC
CASSYSTGGDYGYTF
>TRBJ2-3|TRBV2|TRBD2|-
TGTGCCAGCAGCCTACTAGCGGGAGGAACAGATACGCAGTATTTT
CASSLLAGGTDTQYF
>TRBJ2-2|TRBV6-5|-|-
TGTGCCAGCGGCGGATACACCGGGGAGCTGTTTTTT
CASGGYTGELFF
>TRBJ2-7|TRBV4-3|TRBD2|-
TGCGCCAGCAGCCCTACTAGCGGGGGGGCCCGGGACGAGCAGTACTTC
CASSPTSGGARDEQYF
>TRBJ1-3|TRBV10-3|TRBD1|-
TGTGCCATCGGCGGACAGGGCTCTGGAAACACCATATATTTT
CAIGGQGSGNTIYF
>TRBJ1-1|TRBV5-4|-|-
TGTGCCAGCAGCTTAGGGGCCCCACAGAACACTGAAGCTTTCTTT
CASSLGAPQNTEAFF
>TRBJ2-1|TRBV5-4|-|once
TGTGCCAGCTCTAGTCGGAGCTCCTACAATGAGCAGTTCTTC
CASSSRSSYNEQFF
>TRBJ1-1|TRBV5-6|-|-
TGTGCCAGCAGCCCATACGGGGGTCCGAACACTGAAGCTTTCTTT
CASSPYGGPNTEAFF
>TRBJ1-3|TRBV7-9|-|-
TGTGCCAGCAGCTCAGAAGTGTTAACTGGAAACACCATATATTTT
CASSSEVLTGNTIYF
>TRBJ1-4|TRBV7-9|TRBD1|-
TGTGCCAGCAGCTTGACCGGGACAGCCCATAATGAAAAACTGTTTTTT
CASSLTGTAHNEKLFF
>TRBJ1-1|TRBV12-3/TRBV12-4|-|few
TGTGCCAGCAGTTTGCGGGTGGGTACTGAAGCTTTCTTT
CASSLRVGTEAFF
>TRBJ2-1|TRBV11-2|-|-
TGTGCCAGCAGCTGGGGAGCCAATCCCTCCTACAATGAGCAGTTCTTC
CASSWGANPSYNEQFF
>TRBJ2-3|TRBV19|-|-
TGTGCCAGTAGGACTGCAGATACGCAGTATTTT
CASRTADTQYF
>TRBJ1-1|TRBV3-1/TRBV3-2|-|-
TGTGCCAGCAGCCAAGAGTGGGCCGGCACCCGGGGGGACACTGAAGCTTTCTTT
CASSQEWAGTRGDTEAFF
>TRBJ2-2|TRBV18|-|-
TGTGCCAGCTCACCTTTGGACTCGTTCGCGAACACCGGGGAGCTGTTTTTT
CASSPLDSFANTGELFF
>TRBJ2-2|TRBV7-2|TRBD2|-
TGTGCCAGCAGCTTTAGCGGGGGGGGAGCCGGGGAGCTGTTTTTT
CASSFSGGGAGELFF
>TRBJ1-1|TRBV5-4|TRBD1|-
TGTGCCAGCAGCGCCTGGGACAGGGGGACTGAAGCTTTCTTT
CASSAWDRGTEAFF
>TRBJ2-5|TRBV7-9|TRBD1|few
TGTGCCAGCAGCTTCGGACAGGCGCAAGAGACCCAGTACTTC
CASSFGQAQETQYF
>TRBJ1-1|TRBV18|TRBD1|-
TGTGCCAGCTCAAGGGACAGGGGCTCGGGCACTGAAGCTTTCTTT
CASSRDRGSGTEAFF
>TRBJ2-3|TRBV18|-|-
TGTGCCAGCTCACATTCAGTCGCAGATACGCAGTATTTT
CASSHSVADTQYF
>TRBJ1-5|TRBV19|-|-
TGTGCCAGTAGTATAGGTATGAGGCAGCCCCAGCATTTT
CASSIGMRQPQHF
>TRBJ2-6|TRBV9|TRBD2|-
TGTGCCAGCAGCGTTGGGGGGGCTGGGGCCAACGTCCTGACTTTC
CASSVGGAGANVLTF
>TRBJ1-6|TRBV6-5|-|few
TGTGCCAGCAGTCCCAGGGCAGCTAATTCACCCCTCCACTTT
CASSPRAANSPLHF
>TRBJ1-5|TRBV23-1|-|once
TGCGCCAGCAGTCAAAGGGGCGAGCCCCAGCATTTT
CASSQRGEPQHF
>TRBJ2-5|TRBV4-3|TRBD1|-
TGCGCCAGCAGCCAAGGTCCGGGACAGGGAACCGAGACCCAGTACTTC
CASSQGPGQGTETQYF